The T cell receptor beta chain described here comes from a study of PD-L1 blockade in urothelial cancer. Study background: The number of prior chemotherapy regimens per patient was 0 to 3. Per blood sample, T cells had a median of roughly 150,000.

This CDR3 region has 13 residues. Germline V CDR1 and CDR2: SGHRS, YFSETQ. V lost 4 bases, J lost 8 bases, and 8 bases stayed unmatched. This clone was counted between two and nine times. Synthetic analogs of TCR templates were spiked into every PCR. Assay used: immunoSEQ multiplex PCR; TCRdb lists only in-frame clones, some missing. The table has fewer than 50,000 clones, approximately 90% seen once. Time point denoted: pretreatment peripheral blood. The J gene is TRBJ1-1, the V gene TRBV5-1; 7 nucleotides align to TRBD1. Sequencing used PBMCs, obtained around atezolizumab (anti-PD-L1) treatment. The TCR sequence derives from a donor aged 40 or over with urothelial cancer. This chain's CDR3 is CASSLTGEREAFF. In DNA, the CDR3 is TGCGCCAGCAGCCTAACAGGGGAACGAGAAGCTTTCTTT.